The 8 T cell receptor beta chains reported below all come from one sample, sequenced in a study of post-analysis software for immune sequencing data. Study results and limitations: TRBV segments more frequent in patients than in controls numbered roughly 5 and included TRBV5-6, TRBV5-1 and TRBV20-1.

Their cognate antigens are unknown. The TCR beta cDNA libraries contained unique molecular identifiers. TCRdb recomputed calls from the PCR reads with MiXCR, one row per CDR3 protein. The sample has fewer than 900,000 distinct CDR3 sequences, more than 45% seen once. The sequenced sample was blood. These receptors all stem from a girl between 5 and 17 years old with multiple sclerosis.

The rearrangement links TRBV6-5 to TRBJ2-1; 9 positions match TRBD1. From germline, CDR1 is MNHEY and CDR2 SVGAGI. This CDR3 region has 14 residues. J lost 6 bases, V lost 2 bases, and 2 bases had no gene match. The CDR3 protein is CASSYGTGTNEQFF. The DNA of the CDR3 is TGTGCCAGCAGTTACGGGACAGGGACCAATGAGCAGTTCTTC.

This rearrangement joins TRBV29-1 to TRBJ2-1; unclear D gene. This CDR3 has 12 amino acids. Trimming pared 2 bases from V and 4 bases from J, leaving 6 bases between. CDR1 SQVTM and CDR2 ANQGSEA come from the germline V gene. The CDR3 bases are TGCAGCGTTGAACCCGGGTACAATGAGCAGTTCTTC. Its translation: CSVEPGYNEQFF.

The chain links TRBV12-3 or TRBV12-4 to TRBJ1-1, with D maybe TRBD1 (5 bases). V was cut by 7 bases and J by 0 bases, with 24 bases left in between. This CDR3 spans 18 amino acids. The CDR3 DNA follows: TGTGCCAGCACCCTGACACTCATTTGGGGGGAGATGAACACTGAAGCTTTCTTT. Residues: CASTLTLIWGEMNTEAFF.

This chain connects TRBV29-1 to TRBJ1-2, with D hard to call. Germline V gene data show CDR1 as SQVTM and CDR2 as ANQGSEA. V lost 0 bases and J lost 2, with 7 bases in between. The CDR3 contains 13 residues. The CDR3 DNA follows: TGCAGCGTTGAAGATCGGCAGAACTATGGCTACACCTTC. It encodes CSVEDRQNYGYTF.

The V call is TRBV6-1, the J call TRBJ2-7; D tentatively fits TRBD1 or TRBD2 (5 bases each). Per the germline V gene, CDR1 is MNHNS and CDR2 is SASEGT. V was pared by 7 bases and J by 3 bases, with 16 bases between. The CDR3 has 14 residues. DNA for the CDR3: TGTGCCAGCACCCAAGGGGTAGGAGGCTACGAGCAGTACTTC. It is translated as CASTQGVGGYEQYF.

CDR3 in amino acids: CSVALGPQGGTQYF. CDR3 DNA: TGCAGCGTTGCGCTTGGTCCCCAGGGAGGGACCCAGTACTTC. The chain carries TRBV29-1 and TRBJ2-7, with D possibly TRBD2 on 6 matching bases. Judging by the DNA end, TRBJ2-5 fits better; the J call may be wrong. The CDR3 consists of 14 residues. Germline V gene lookup returns CDR1 SQVTM and CDR2 ANQGSEA.

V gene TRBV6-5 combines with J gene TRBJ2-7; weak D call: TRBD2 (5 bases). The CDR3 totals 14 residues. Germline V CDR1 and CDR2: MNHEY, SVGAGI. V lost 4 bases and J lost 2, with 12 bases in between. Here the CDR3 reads CASSSPDSAYEQYF. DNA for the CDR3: TGTGCCAGCAGTTCACCGGACTCCGCCTACGAGCAGTACTTC.

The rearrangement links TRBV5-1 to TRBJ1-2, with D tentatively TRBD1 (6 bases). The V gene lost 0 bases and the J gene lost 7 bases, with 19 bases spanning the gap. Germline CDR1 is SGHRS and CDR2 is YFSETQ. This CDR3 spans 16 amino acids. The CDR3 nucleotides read TGCGCCAGCAGCTTGGCCCTACACAGGGAGGGCAGTGGCTACACCTTC. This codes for CASSLALHREGSGYTF.